These 12 T cell receptor beta chains were all obtained from the same sample, sequenced in a study of blood T cell repertoires in COVID-19. Here immunoSEQ multiplex PCR was the method, and the copy in TCRdb shows in-frame clones only, minus some. This sample has roughly 200,000 clones; approximately 83% occur once, and the top ten carry about 3.3%. The sequencing sample was made of peripheral blood. Receptors originate from a man between 60 and 75 years old with acute or convalescent COVID-19.

The chain employs TRBV9 and TRBJ1-1; 8 bases agree with TRBD1. V lost 4 bases and J lost 3; bases outside the gene matches: 14. This CDR3 has 17 amino acids. Per the germline V gene, CDR1 is SGDLS and CDR2 is YYNGEE. The CDR3, as DNA: TGTGCCAGCAGCCCCGATTCACGAGGACAGGGAGACACTGAAGCTTTCTTT. Its protein is CASSPDSRGQGDTEAFF. Full variable domain (remainder filled in from reference TRBV9 and TRBJ1-1): DSGVTQTPKHLITATGQRVTLRCSPRSGDLSVYWYQQSLDQGLQFLIQYYNGEERAKGNILERFSAQQFPDLHSELNLSSLELGDSALYFCASSPDSRGQGDTEAFFGQGTRLTVV.

The sample holds a few counts of this clone. This rearrangement joins TRBV5-5 to TRBJ1-5; D unresolved. Trimming removed 4 bases from V and 0 bases from J, with 14 bases in between. Per germline, CDR1 SGHKS and CDR2 YYEKEE (reference sequence). The CDR3 is made up of 16 amino acids. The CDR3 sequence is CASSLAGPDSNQPQHF. The CDR3, as DNA: TGTGCCAGCAGCCTGGCTGGGCCTGATAGCAATCAGCCCCAGCATTTT.

The chain combines TRBV29-1 with TRBJ2-7; D may be TRBD1 (6 bases). CDR1 is SQVTM, CDR2 ANQGSEA, per germline. This CDR3 has 15 amino acids. Trimming took off 4 bases at V and 0 bases at J, with 16 bases between the two ends. In DNA, the CDR3 is TGCAGCGTTGTCCCTGGCGGACAGTCCTCCTACGAGCAGTACTTC. It yields the protein CSVVPGGQSSYEQYF.

The rearrangement links TRBV11-2 to TRBJ2-6, with D possibly matching TRBD1 (6 bases). V gave up 2 bases and J gave up 0 bases, with 11 bases separating them. CDR1 and CDR2 from the germline V gene are SGHAT and FQNNGV. This CDR3 has 17 residues. The CDR3 DNA follows: TGTGCCAGCAGCTTAAGGGGGTCCTACTCTGGGGCCAACGTCCTGACTTTC. Protein: CASSLRGSYSGANVLTF.

V gene TRBV28 combines with J gene TRBJ1-2; 7 nucleotides agree with TRBD1. Germline V CDR1 and CDR2: MDHEN, SYDVKM. The CDR3 is 14 amino acids. The V and J ends lost 6 bases and 4 bases, in that order; junction bases with no gene match: 8. Here the CDR3 reads CASRLTGPAYGYTF. The CDR3 nucleotides read TGTGCCAGCAGGTTGACAGGGCCAGCCTATGGCTACACCTTC.

The gene calls are TRBV6-2 or TRBV6-3 and TRBJ1-5; TRBD1 matches at 8 bases. Per the germline V gene, CDR1 is MNHEY and CDR2 is SVGEGT. This CDR3 spans 15 amino acids. Trimming at V came to 6 bases and at J to 4 bases, leaving 8 bases not matched to a gene. The DNA for the CDR3 is TGTGCCAGCAGCCGTGACAGGGGTAGAAATCAGCCCCAGCATTTT. Its protein product is CASSRDRGRNQPQHF.

This chain connects TRBV28 to TRBJ2-5; D may be TRBD1 (6 bases). Germline CDR1 reads MDHEN; CDR2 reads SYDVKM. The ends were cut back, 7 bases at V and 10 bases at J, with 19 bases in the middle. The CDR3 spans 13 residues. CDR3 region: CASTLDSWKGQYF. The CDR3 DNA reads as TGTGCCAGCACCTTGGACAGTTGGAAGGGCCAGTACTTC.

This chain uses TRBV27 with TRBJ1-1; possibly TRBD1 for D (5 bases). Germline V gene lookup returns CDR1 MNHEY and CDR2 SMNVEV (reference sequence). The length of the CDR3 is 14 residues. V was cut by 4 bases and J by 3 bases, with 12 bases left in between. The CDR3 bases are TGTGCCAGCAGTTGGAAGGGAGGGGACACTGAAGCTTTCTTT. Amino acids: CASSWKGGDTEAFF.

The sample holds one count of this clone. V and J are TRBV19 and TRBJ1-1; 8 nucleotides line up with TRBD1. The junction had 12 bases not matched to a gene; V was cut back by 5 bases and J by 7 bases. Germline V gene data show CDR1 as LNHDA and CDR2 as SQIVND (reference sequence). This CDR3 has 15 amino acids. DNA of the CDR3: TGTGCCAGTAGTTCAGCTCAGGGGGCGGATTTTGAAGCTTTCTTT. This translates into CASSSAQGADFEAFF.

This CDR3 is CRATSGHEQYF. As DNA, the CDR3 is TGCAGGGCGACTAGCGGACACGAGCAGTACTTC. The V gene is TRBV20-1, the J gene TRBJ2-7; 9 positions match TRBD2. This CDR3 is 11 amino acids long. Germline CDR1 is DFQATT and CDR2 is SNEGSKA (reference sequence).

The rearrangement joins TRBV11-3 to TRBJ2-3, with 7 bases fitting TRBD1. CDR3 length equals 13 residues. V was pared by 5 bases and J by 5 bases, with 4 bases of the junction left unmatched. Germline lookup yields CDR1 SGHNT and CDR2 YENEEA. The CDR3 spells CASSPYRGDTQYF. In nucleotides, the CDR3 is TGTGCCAGCAGCCCGTACAGGGGAGATACGCAGTATTTT.

This sequence joins TRBV2 and TRBJ1-6; 9 positions match TRBD1. Trimming cost V 3 bases and J 7 bases; bases outside gene matches: 4. The germline CDR1 and CDR2 sequences are SNHLY and FYNNEI. The CDR3 consists of 15 residues. CDR3 sequence: CASSDPGQGNSPLHF. The CDR3, as DNA: TGTGCCAGCAGTGACCCGGGACAGGGAAATTCACCCCTCCACTTT.